This TCR beta chain comes out of a study of shared T cell receptors in the human thymus. Data came from immunoSEQ multiplex PCR; TCRdb stores just in-frame clones and leaves some out. This table has over 650,000 clones, more than 70% appearing once. The germline gives CDR1 SGHDN, CDR2 FVKESK. This CDR3 spans 17 amino acids. J was trimmed by 2 bases and V by 0 bases; bases with no gene match: 8. This sample also appeared in a second study, on human thymus T cells. This second study says: Donor material was obtained from healthy Finnish infants undergoing corrective surgery for congenital heart defects. Thymic material originated from resections removed in the course of corrective heart surgery. Thymic and blood repertoires appeared to display a bias in their usage of V and J genes. Highly overlapping thymic repertoires in unrelated individuals were reported by related research.

The genes are TRBV14 and TRBJ1-2; 8 bases match TRBD1. Sequencing input: thymocytes. The clonotype was recovered from a boy under three years old with a congenital heart defect. CDR3 DNA: TGTGCCAGCAGCCAAGAACAGGGGGTCCAACACAACTATGGCTACACCTTC. This gives the protein CASSQEQGVQHNYGYTF.